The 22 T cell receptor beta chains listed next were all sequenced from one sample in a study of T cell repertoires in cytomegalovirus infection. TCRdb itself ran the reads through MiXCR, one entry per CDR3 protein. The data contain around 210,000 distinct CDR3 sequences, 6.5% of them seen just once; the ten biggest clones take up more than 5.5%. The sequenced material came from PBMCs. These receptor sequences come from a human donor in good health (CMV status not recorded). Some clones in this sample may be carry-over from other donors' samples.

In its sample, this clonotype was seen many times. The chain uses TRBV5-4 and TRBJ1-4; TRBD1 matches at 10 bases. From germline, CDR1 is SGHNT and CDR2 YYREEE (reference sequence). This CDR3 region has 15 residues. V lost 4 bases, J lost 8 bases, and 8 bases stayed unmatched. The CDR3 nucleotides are TGTGCCAGCAGCGCGGGACAGGGGCTTCGGGAAAAACTGTTTTTT. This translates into CASSAGQGLREKLFF.

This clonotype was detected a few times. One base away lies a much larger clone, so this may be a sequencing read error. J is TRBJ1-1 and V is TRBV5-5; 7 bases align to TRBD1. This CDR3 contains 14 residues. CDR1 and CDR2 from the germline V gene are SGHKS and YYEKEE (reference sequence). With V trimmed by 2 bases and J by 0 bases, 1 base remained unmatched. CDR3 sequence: CASSFRGLNTEAFF. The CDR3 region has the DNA TGTGCCAGCAGCTTTAGGGGGCTGAACACTGAAGCTTTCTTT.

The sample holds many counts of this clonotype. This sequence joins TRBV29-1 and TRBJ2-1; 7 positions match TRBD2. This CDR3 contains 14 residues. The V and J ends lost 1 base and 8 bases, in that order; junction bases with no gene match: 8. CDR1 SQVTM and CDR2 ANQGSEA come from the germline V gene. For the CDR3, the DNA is TGCAGCGTTGAAGTAAAGGGAGGGATCGATGAGCAGTTCTTC. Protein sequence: CSVEVKGGIDEQFF.

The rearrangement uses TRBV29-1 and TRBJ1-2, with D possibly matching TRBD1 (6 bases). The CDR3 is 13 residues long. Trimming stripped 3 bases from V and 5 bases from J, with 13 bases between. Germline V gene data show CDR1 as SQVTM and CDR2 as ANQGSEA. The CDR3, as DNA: TGCAGCGTTGATCCGCGCAGGGGATATGGCTACACCTTC. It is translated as CSVDPRRGYGYTF.

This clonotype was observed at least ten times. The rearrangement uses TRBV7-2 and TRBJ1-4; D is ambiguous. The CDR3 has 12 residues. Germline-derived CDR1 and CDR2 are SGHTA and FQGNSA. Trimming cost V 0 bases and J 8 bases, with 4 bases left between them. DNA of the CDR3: TGTGCCAGCAGCTTAGCGCAAGAAAAACTGTTTTTT. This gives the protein CASSLAQEKLFF.

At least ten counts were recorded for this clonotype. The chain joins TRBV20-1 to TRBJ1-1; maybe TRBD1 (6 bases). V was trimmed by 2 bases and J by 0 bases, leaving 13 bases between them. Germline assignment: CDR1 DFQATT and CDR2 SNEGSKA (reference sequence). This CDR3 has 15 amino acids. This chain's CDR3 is CSARPSGDLNTEAFF. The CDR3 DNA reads TGCAGTGCTAGACCCTCAGGGGATTTGAACACTGAAGCTTTCTTT.

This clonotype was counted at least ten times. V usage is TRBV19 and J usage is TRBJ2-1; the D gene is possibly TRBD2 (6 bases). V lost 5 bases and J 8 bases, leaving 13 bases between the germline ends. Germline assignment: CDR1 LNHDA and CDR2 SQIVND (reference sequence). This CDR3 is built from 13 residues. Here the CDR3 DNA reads TGTGCCAGTAGTCCTGGGACTTTCGATGAGCAGTTCTTC. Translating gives CASSPGTFDEQFF.

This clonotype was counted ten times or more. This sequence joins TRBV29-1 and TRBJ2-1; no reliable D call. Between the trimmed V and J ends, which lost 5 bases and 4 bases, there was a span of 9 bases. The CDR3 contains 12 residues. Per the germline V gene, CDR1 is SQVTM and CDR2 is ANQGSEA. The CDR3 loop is CSVPGLYNEQFF. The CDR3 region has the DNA TGCAGCGTTCCCGGCCTATACAATGAGCAGTTCTTC.

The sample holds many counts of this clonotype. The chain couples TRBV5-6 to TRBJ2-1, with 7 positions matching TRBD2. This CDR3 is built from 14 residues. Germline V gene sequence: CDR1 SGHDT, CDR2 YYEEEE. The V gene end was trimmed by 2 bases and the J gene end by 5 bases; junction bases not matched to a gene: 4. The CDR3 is CASSFGDYDNEQFF. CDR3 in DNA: TGTGCCAGCAGCTTCGGGGACTACGACAATGAGCAGTTCTTC.

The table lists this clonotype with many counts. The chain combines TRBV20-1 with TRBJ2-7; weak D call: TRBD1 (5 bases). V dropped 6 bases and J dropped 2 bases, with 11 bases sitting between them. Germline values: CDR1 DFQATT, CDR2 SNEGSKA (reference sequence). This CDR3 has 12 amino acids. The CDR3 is CSALMGPYEQYF. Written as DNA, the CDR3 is TGCAGTGCCCTAATGGGGCCCTACGAGCAGTACTTC.

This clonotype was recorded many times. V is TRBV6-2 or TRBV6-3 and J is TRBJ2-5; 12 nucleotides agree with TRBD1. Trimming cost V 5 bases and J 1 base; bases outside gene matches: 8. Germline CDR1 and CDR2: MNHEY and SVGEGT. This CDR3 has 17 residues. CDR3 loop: CASSPKKGQGAQETQYF. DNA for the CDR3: TGTGCCAGCAGTCCCAAGAAGGGACAGGGGGCCCAAGAGACCCAGTACTTC.

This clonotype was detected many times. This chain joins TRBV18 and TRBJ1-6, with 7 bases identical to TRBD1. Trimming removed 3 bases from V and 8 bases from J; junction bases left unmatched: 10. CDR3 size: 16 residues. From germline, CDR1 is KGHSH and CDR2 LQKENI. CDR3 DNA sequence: TGTGCCAGCTCACCTTCACAGGGGTCGTTTGATTCACCCCTCCACTTT. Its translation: CASSPSQGSFDSPLHF. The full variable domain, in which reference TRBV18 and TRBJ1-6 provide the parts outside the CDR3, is NAGVMQNPRHLVRRRGQEARLRCSPMKGHSHVYWYRQLPEEGLKFMVYLQKENIIDESGMPKERFSAEFPKEGPSILRIQQVVRGDSAAYFCASSPSQGSFDSPLHFGNGTRLTVT.

This CDR3 reads CASSKGSLITDTQYF. The CDR3 DNA reads TGTGCCAGTAGTAAAGGCAGCCTTATCACAGATACGCAGTATTTT. This rearrangement joins TRBV19 to TRBJ2-3; D is uncertain. V dropped 4 bases and J dropped 2 bases, with 13 bases sitting between them. The CDR3 has 15 amino acids. Germline V CDR1 and CDR2: LNHDA, SQIVND (reference sequence).

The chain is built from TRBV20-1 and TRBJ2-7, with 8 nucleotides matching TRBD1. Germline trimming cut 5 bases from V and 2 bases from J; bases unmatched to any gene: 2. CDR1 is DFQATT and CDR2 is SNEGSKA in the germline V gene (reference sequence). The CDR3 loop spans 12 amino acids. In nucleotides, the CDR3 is TGCAGTGCTTTACAGGGGGCCTACGAGCAGTACTTC. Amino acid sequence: CSALQGAYEQYF.

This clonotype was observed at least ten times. CDR3 coding DNA: TGTGCCAGCAGCCTAGGGACAGAAGAGACCCAGTACTTC. Amino acids: CASSLGTEETQYF. The chain combines TRBV7-3 with TRBJ2-5; 7 nucleotides match TRBD1. The trim removed 5 bases at V and 3 bases at J, leaving 3 bases unmatched. The CDR3 has 13 residues. Looked up from germline, CDR1 is SGHTA and CDR2 is FQGTGA.

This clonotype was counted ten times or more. The CDR3 nucleotides are TGTGCCAGCAGCTTAGTGGGGGCTGGGGATTCACCCCTCCACTTT. Translated: CASSLVGAGDSPLHF. This rearrangement joins TRBV7-2 to TRBJ1-6, with D tentatively TRBD1 (6 bases). Trimming cost V 1 base and J 8 bases, with 12 bases left between them. Germline values: CDR1 SGHTA, CDR2 FQGNSA. The CDR3 covers 15 residues.

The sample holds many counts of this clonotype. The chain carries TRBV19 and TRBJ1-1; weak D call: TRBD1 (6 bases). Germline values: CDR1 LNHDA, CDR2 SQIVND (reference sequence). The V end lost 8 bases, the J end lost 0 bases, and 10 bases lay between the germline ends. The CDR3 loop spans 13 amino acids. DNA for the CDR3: TGTGCCAGTGGACAGCCCATGAACACTGAAGCTTTCTTT. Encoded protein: CASGQPMNTEAFF.

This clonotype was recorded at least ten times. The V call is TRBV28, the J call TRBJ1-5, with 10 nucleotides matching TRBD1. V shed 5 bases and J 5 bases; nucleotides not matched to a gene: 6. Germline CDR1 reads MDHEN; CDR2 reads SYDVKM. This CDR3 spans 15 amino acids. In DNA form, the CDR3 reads TGTGCCAGCAGTGCCGGGACAGGGGTACATCAGCCCCAGCATTTT. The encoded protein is CASSAGTGVHQPQHF.

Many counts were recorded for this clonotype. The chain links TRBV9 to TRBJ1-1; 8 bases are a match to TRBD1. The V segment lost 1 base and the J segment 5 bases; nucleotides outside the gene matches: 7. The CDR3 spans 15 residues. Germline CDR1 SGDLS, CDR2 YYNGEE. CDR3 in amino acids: CASSVHRTGSTEAFF. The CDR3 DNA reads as TGTGCCAGCAGCGTACACCGGACAGGGTCAACTGAAGCTTTCTTT.

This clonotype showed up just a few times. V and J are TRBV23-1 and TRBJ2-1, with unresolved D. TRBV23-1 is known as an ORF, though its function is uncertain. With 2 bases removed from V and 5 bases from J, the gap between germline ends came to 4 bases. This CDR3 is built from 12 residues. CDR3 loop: CASSQSHNEQFF. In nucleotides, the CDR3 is TGCGCCAGCAGTCAAAGCCACAATGAGCAGTTCTTC.

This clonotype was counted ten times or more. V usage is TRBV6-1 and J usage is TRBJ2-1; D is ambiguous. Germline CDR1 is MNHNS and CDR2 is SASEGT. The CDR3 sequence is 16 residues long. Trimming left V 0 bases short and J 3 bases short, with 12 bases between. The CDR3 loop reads CASSEARFGFYNEQFF. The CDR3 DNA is TGTGCCAGCAGTGAAGCGCGATTCGGCTTCTACAATGAGCAGTTCTTC.

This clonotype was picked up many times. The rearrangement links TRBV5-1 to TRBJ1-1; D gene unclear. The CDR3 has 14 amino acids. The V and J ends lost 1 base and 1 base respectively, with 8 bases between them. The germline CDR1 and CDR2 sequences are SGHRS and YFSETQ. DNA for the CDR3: TGCGCCAGCAGCTTGTTAGTGGCGAACACTGAAGCTTTCTTT. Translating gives CASSLLVANTEAFF.